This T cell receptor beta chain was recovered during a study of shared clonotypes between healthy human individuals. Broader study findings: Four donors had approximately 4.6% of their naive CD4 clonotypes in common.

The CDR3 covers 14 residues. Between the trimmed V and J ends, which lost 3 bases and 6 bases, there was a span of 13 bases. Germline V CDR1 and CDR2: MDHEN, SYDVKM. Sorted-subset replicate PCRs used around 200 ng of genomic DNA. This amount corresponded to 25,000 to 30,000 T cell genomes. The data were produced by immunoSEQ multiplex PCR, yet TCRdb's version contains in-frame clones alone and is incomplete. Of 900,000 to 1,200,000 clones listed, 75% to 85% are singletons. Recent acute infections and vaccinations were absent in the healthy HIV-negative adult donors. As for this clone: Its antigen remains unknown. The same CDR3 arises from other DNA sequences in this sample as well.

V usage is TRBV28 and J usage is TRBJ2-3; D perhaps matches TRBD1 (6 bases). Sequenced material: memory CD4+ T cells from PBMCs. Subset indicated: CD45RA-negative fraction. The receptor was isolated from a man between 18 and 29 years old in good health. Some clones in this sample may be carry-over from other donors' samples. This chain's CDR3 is CASSFVRGSDTQYF. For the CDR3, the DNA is TGTGCCAGCAGTTTCGTCAGGGGAAGCGATACGCAGTATTTT.